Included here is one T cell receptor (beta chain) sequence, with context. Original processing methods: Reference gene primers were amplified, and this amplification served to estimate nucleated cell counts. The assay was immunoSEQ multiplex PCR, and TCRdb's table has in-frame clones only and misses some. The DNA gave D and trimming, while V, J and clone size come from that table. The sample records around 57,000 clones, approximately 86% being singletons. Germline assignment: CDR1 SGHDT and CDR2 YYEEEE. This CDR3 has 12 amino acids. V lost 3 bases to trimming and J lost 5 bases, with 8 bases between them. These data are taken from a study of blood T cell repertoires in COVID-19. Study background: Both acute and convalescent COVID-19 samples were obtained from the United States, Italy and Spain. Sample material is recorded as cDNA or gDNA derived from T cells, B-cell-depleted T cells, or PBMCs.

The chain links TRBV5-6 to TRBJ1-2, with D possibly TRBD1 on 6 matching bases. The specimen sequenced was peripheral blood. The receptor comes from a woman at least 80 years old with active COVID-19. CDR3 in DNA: TGTGCCAGCAGCTCCAGGGGTTATGGCTACACCTTC. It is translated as CASSSRGYGYTF.